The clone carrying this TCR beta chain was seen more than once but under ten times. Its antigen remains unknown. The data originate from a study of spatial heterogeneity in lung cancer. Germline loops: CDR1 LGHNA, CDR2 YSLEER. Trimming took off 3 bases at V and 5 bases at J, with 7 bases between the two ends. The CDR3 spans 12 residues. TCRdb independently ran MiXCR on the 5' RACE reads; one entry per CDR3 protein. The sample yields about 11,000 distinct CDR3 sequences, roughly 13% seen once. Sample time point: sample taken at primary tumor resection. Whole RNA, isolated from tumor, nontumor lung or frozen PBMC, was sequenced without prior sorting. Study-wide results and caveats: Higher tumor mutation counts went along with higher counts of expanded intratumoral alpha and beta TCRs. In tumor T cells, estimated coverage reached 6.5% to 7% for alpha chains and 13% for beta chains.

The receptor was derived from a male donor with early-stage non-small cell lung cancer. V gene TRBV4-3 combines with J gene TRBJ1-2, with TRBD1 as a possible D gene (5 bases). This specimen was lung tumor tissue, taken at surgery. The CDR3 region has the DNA TGCGCCAGCAGCCAGCAGGGTTATGGCTACACCTTC. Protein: CASSQQGYGYTF.